Each of the 12 T cell receptor beta chains below was sequenced from the same sample in a study of cytomegalovirus exposure and HLA in healthy donors. Primers for the PCR totalled 60 Vbeta and 13 Jbeta. Profiling relied on immunoSEQ multiplex PCR, and the TCRdb table lists in-frame clones only, not all of them. The table records 150,000 or so clones, roughly 80% of them present only once. Sequencing was performed on PBMCs. The receptors stem from a woman aged 35 to 49 in good health and CMV-seropositive.

The genes are TRBV7-6 and TRBJ1-1; the D gene is possibly TRBD1 (5 bases). Trimming left V 1 base short and J 5 bases short, with 11 bases between. There are 14 residues in the CDR3. Germline V lookup: CDR1 SGHVS, CDR2 FNYEAQ. The CDR3 spells CASSLGREQTEAFF. As DNA, the CDR3 is TGTGCCAGCAGCTTAGGCAGGGAACAGACTGAAGCTTTCTTT.

The table lists this clone with a few counts. The CDR3 protein is CASSEGQGRTGELFF. The CDR3 DNA reads TGTGCCAGCAGTGAGGGCCAGGGGCGCACCGGGGAGCTGTTTTTT. This sequence joins TRBV2 and TRBJ2-2, with D perhaps TRBD1 (6 bases). The germline CDR1 and CDR2 sequences are SNHLY and FYNNEI. The CDR3 runs to 15 residues. With 3 bases removed from V and 4 bases from J, the gap between germline ends came to 12 bases.

To note about this clone: This sample also contains other DNA sequences that code for the same CDR3. CDR3 sequence: CASRQPGTGEAYEQYF. The CDR3 DNA is TGTGCCAGCAGGCAACCCGGGACAGGGGAGGCCTACGAGCAGTACTTC. This chain links TRBV27 with TRBJ2-7, with 10 bases lining up with TRBD1. J gave up 2 bases and V 6 bases, and 10 bases lay outside the gene matches. The CDR3 is 16 residues long. Germline V gives CDR1 MNHEY, CDR2 SMNVEV (reference sequence).

This sequence joins TRBV23-1 and TRBJ2-5; TRBD1 aligns across 7 bases. TRBV23-1 is labeled an ORF, and its function is uncertain. J was trimmed by 4 bases and V by 2 bases; bases with no gene match: 7. CDR3 length: 15 amino acids. The CDR3 sequence is CASSQIETGRETQYF. In nucleotides, the CDR3 is TGCGCCAGCAGTCAAATCGAGACAGGGCGAGAGACCCAGTACTTC.

The V call is TRBV28, the J call TRBJ2-7; maybe TRBD2 (6 bases). Germline CDR1 and CDR2: MDHEN and SYDVKM. Deletions cut 6 bases from V and 2 bases from J, with 20 bases between. This CDR3 comprises 16 residues. This CDR3 reads CASSPGERVRPYEQYF. Here the CDR3 DNA reads TGTGCCAGCAGCCCCGGGGAGCGGGTACGCCCCTACGAGCAGTACTTC.

This clone has more than one count but fewer than ten. The V call is TRBV10-3, the J call TRBJ2-3; TRBD2 matches at 10 bases. V lost 6 bases and J lost 3; bases outside the gene matches: 3. This CDR3 has 14 residues. The germline V gene has CDR1 ENHRY and CDR2 SYGVKD. The CDR3 here is CAIRLAGETDTQYF. CDR3 sequence (DNA): TGTGCCATCAGGCTAGCGGGAGAAACAGATACGCAGTATTTT.

This rearrangement joins TRBV7-2 to TRBJ1-2, with TRBD1 matching over 8 bases. The V gene end was trimmed by 5 bases and the J gene end by 0 bases; junction bases not matched to a gene: 5. The CDR3 loop spans 15 amino acids. CDR1 SGHTA and CDR2 FQGNSA come from the germline V gene. In nucleotides, the CDR3 is TGTGCCAGCAGCCGCGGACAGGGAGCTAACTATGGCTACACCTTC. This translates into CASSRGQGANYGYTF.

This chain joins TRBV4-3 and TRBJ1-2; TRBD1 is a possible D gene (5 bases). V was cut by 1 base and J by 6 bases, with 15 bases left in between. Germline lookup yields CDR1 LGHNA and CDR2 YSLEER. The CDR3 covers 15 residues. The CDR3 DNA sequence: TGCGCCAGCAGCCAAGTTCGGGCAGGGTCAAATGGCTACACCTTC. Encoded protein: CASSQVRAGSNGYTF.

The chain uses TRBV6-6 and TRBJ1-1; D is perhaps TRBD1 (6 bases). Germline V CDR1 and CDR2: MNHNY, SVGAGI (reference sequence). Trimming removed 5 bases from V and 1 base from J, with 14 bases in between. The CDR3 runs to 15 residues. CDR3 loop: CASSHVQGANTEAFF. As DNA, the CDR3 is TGTGCCAGCAGTCACGTACAGGGAGCGAACACTGAAGCTTTCTTT.

The chain employs TRBV21-1 and TRBJ2-2; no check of the table's D call, TRBD2, against the DNA was made. TRBV21-1 is a known pseudogene. The CDR3 has 20 residues. CDR3 coding DNA: TGTGCCAGCAGCAAAGCGCGTCGACTAGCGGGAGTTCCTCAATGCGGGGAGCTGTTTTTT. Residues: CASSKARRLAGVPQCGELFF.

The chain links TRBV18 to TRBJ1-3; 7 bases agree with TRBD1. CDR3 length: 19 amino acids. The V and J ends lost 3 bases and 0 bases, in that order; junction bases with no gene match: 14. Germline V CDR1 and CDR2: KGHSH, LQKENI. The CDR3 here is CASSPRTRQGRISGNTIYF. The CDR3, as DNA: TGTGCCAGCTCACCCCGAACAAGACAGGGACGGATCTCTGGAAACACCATATATTTT.

This clone was seen a handful of times. The chain carries TRBV6-1 and TRBJ2-5, with a weak D call TRBD2 (7 bases). V gave up 3 bases and J gave up 5 bases, with 16 bases separating them. This CDR3 region has 15 residues. In germline, CDR1 is MNHNS, CDR2 SASEGT. The CDR3: CASSEGGGGWETQYF. The CDR3 DNA sequence: TGTGCCAGCAGTGAGGGAGGGGGTGGTTGGGAGACCCAGTACTTC.